This T cell receptor beta chain derives from a study of shared T cell receptors in the human thymus. The V gene lost 2 bases and the J gene lost 5 bases, with 12 bases spanning the gap. The length of the CDR3 is 14 residues. Germline CDR1 is MNHNY and CDR2 is SVGAGI (reference sequence). Libraries were prepared by immunoSEQ multiplex PCR; TCRdb keeps only in-frame clonotypes and omits some of them. The sample contains roughly 710,000 clones, around 85% of which appear only once. The same specimen was also included in a second study, on human thymus T cells. That study adds: Immunologically healthy infants in Finland undergoing congenital heart defect surgery were the donors. Thymic resections from corrective heart surgery supplied the tissue. Across thymic and blood repertoires, the usage of V and J genes appeared to be biased. Related work showed strongly overlapping thymic repertoires across unrelated individuals.

The sample consisted of thymocytes. The chain joins TRBV6-6 to TRBJ1-2; possibly TRBD1 for D (6 bases). The receptor's source is a girl under three years old with a congenital heart defect. CDR3 sequence reads: CASSYRMGAYGYTF. DNA of the CDR3: TGTGCCAGCAGTTACAGGATGGGGGCATATGGCTACACCTTC.